This TCR beta chain was recorded in a study of blood T cell repertoires in COVID-19. Sequencing was performed with immunoSEQ multiplex PCR; in TCRdb, only in-frame clones are kept and a portion is missing. The sample contains about 320,000 clones, about 90% of which appear only once. The CDR3 extends over 16 amino acids. With V trimmed by 6 bases and J by 2 bases, 12 bases remained unmatched. From germline, CDR1 is LNHDA and CDR2 SQIVND (reference sequence). The receptor's source is a man under 40 who had recovered from COVID-19. Input material: PBMCs or T cells enriched from blood (not recorded which). The chain links TRBV19 to TRBJ2-7; 8 bases line up with TRBD1. The CDR3 protein is CASSIFTTGDPYEQYF. Here the CDR3 DNA reads TGTGCCAGTAGCATCTTTACGACAGGGGACCCCTACGAGCAGTACTTC.